This TCR beta chain was retrieved from a study of shared clonotypes between healthy human individuals. On the study more broadly: There were three CD4 naive, three CD4 memory, two CD8 naive and one CD8 memory plates per donor.

Germline CDR1 and CDR2: WNHNN and SYGVQD (reference sequence). The CDR3 runs 13 residues. Trimming left V 6 bases short and J 1 base short, with 9 bases between. The input for sorted-subset replicate PCRs was 200 to 250 ng DNA, 25,000 to 35,000 T cell genomes. Profiling relied on immunoSEQ multiplex PCR, and the TCRdb table lists in-frame clones only, not all of them. The table shows 2.3 million or so clones, with 93% occurring only once. The clonotype was recovered from a man between 18 and 29 years old in good health. Some clones in this sample may be carry-over from other donors' samples. The chain joins TRBV10-1 to TRBJ2-5; maybe TRBD2 (6 bases). Sequences were obtained from naive CD4+ T cells from PBMCs. Subset denoted: CD45RA+ positively selected. CDR3 bases: TGCGCCAGCAGCGGGAGACTCCAAGAGACCCAGTACTTC. Its translation: CASSGRLQETQYF.